A selection of T cell receptor beta chains follows, all from one sample in a study of beta chain features in type 1 diabetes. Measured with immunoSEQ multiplex PCR; TCRdb has only the in-frame clones, and not every one. The sample records 150,000 or so clones, under 60% being singletons. The sequenced sample was Tregs from blood. The receptors shown here come from a man aged 18 to 29 in good health. The CDR3 runs from the conserved cysteine through the conserved F or W.

CDR3 protein: CASILRPGQGFYTF; V gene: TRBV5-4
CDR3 protein: CASWTRYSGANVLTF; V gene: TRBV2
CDR3 protein: CASSRTGGSYEQYF; V gene: TRBV5-5
CDR3 protein: CASSFRGRNTEAFF; V gene: TRBV5-8
CDR3 protein: CASRGEFWFLWGYTF; V gene: TRBV23-1
CDR3 protein: CASSLGARDTGELFF; V gene: TRBV5-4
CDR3 protein: CASSQEPRGRLAGRGSYEQYF; V gene: TRBV4-2
CDR3 protein: CASSYIGGIPNEQFF; V gene: TRBV6-6
CDR3 protein: CSVSTRPPEGAFF; V gene: TRBV29-1
CDR3 protein: CASSAGQGVAGANVLTF; V gene: TRBV25-1
CDR3 protein: CASSLDRGFLTGELFF; V gene: TRBV5-1
CDR3 protein: CASPTGITFGYTF; V gene: TRBV2
CDR3 protein: CASSLTDRLNTEAFF; V gene: TRBV28
CDR3 protein: CASKRGRVTEAFF; V gene: TRBV7-2
CDR3 protein: CSVKDRLNTGELFF; V gene: TRBV29-1
CDR3 protein: CASSDPLTIYLYEQYF; V gene: TRBV6-4
CDR3 protein: CASSLLTGQGASYEQYF; V gene: TRBV27
CDR3 protein: CAISDGGRWMYEQYF; V gene: TRBV10-3
CDR3 protein: CASVRGDLSYNEQFF; V gene: TRBV19
CDR3 protein: CASSMTSGVYNEQFF; V gene: TRBV7-3
CDR3 protein: CASSQDWDRGRNNEQFF; V gene: TRBV4-3
CDR3 protein: CASSVRDTSSYEQYF; V gene: TRBV9
CDR3 protein: CASSQTAQGAMVGGYTF; V gene: TRBV4-2
CDR3 protein: CASSLLAGAYSYNEQFF; V gene: TRBV11-1
CDR3 protein: CASSLPGQDEAFF; V gene: TRBV28
CDR3 protein: CAISEGLAYETQYF; V gene: TRBV10-3
CDR3 protein: CASSLRGRGTLYEQYF; V gene: TRBV28
CDR3 protein: CASSMVGGVGENEQFF; V gene: TRBV19
CDR3 protein: CASSWGGTGRYGYTF; V gene: TRBV27
CDR3 protein: CASSLLYVGSYEQYF; V gene: TRBV4-3
CDR3 protein: CASSRTGDQPQHF; V gene: TRBV21-1
CDR3 protein: CASSGGGGPGYGYTF; V gene: TRBV6-6
CDR3 protein: CASSSQGLYEQYF; V gene: TRBV27
CDR3 protein: CASSTGGGQGFNEKLFF; V gene: TRBV7-2
CDR3 protein: CASSQVRGGVRELFF; V gene: TRBV4-2
CDR3 protein: CASSAPGGTNEKLFF; V gene: TRBV6-1
CDR3 protein: CASSAGGFGLWGQFF; V gene: TRBV2
CDR3 protein: CASSLEYRGRQPQHF; V gene: TRBV7-2
CDR3 protein: CASSLASWQGELFF; V gene: TRBV7-9
CDR3 protein: CASSLAPGQGTEAFF; V gene: TRBV5-1
CDR3 protein: CASMMASGYNEQFF; V gene: TRBV7-2